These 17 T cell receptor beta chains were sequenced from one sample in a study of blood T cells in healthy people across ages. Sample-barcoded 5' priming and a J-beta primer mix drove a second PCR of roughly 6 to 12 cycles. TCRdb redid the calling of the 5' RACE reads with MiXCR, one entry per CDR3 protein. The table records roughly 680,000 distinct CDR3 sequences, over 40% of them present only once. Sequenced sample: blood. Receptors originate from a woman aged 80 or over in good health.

The CDR3 region is CASSTNPDGGDTDTQYF. The CDR3 nucleotides are TGTGCCAGCAGCACCAACCCGGACGGGGGTGATACAGATACGCAGTATTTT. The chain recombines TRBV9 with TRBJ2-3; TRBD2 is a possible D gene (6 bases). Germline CDR1 reads SGDLS; CDR2 reads YYNGEE. Trimming took off 4 bases at V and 3 bases at J, with 21 bases between the two ends. This CDR3 contains 17 residues.

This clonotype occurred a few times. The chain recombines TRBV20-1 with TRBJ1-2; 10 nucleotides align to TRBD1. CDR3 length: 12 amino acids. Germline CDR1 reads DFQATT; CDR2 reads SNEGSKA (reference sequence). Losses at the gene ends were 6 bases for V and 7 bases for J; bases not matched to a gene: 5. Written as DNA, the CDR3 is TGCAGTGCCTTGACAGGGGGCCGTGGCTACACCTTC. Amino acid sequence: CSALTGGRGYTF.

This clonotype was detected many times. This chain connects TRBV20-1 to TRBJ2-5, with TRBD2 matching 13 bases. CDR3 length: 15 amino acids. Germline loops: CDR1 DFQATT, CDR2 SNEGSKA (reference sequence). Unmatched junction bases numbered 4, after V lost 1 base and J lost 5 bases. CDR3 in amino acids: CSARGLAGGTETQYF. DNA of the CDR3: TGCAGTGCTAGAGGACTAGCGGGAGGTACGGAGACCCAGTACTTC.

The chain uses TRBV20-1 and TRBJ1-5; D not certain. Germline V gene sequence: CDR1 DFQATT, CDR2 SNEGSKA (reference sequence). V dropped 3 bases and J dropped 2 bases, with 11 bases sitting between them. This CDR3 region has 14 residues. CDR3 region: CSASPEVGNQPQHF. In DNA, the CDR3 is TGCAGTGCTAGCCCCGAGGTGGGCAATCAGCCCCAGCATTTT.

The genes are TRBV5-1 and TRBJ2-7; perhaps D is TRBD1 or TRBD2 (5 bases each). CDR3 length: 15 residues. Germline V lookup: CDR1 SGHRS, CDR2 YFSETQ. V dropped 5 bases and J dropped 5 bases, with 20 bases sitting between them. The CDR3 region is CASSPDPFLGDEQYF. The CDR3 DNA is TGCGCCAGCAGTCCAGATCCTTTTTTGGGGGACGAGCAGTACTTC.

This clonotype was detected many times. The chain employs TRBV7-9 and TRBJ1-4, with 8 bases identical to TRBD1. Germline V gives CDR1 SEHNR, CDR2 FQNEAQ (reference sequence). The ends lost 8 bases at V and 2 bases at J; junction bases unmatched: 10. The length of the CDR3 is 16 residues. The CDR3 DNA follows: TGTGCCAGCGGTCAGGGGGCTAGGTCGACTAATGAAAAACTGTTTTTT. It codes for CASGQGARSTNEKLFF.

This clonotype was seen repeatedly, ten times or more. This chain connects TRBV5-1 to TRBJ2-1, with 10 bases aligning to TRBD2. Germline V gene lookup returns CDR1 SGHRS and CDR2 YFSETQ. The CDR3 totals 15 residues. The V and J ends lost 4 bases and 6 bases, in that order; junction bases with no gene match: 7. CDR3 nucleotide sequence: TGCGCCAGCAGCCTGGGACTAGCGAAGGGCAATGAGCAGTTCTTC. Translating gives CASSLGLAKGNEQFF.

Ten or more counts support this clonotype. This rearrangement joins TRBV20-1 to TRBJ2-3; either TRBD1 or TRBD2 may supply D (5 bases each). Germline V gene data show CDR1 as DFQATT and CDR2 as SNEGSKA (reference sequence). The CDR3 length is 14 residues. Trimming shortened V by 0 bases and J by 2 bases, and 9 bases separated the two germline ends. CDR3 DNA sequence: TGCAGTGCTAGAGATGGGGGTGACACAGATACGCAGTATTTT. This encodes CSARDGGDTDTQYF.

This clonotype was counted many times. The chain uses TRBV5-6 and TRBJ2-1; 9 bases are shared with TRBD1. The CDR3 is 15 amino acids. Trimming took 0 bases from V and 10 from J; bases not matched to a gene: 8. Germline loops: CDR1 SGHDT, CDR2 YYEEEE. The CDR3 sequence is CASSLVGTGGREQFF. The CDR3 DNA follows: TGTGCCAGCAGCTTGGTGGGAACAGGGGGCAGGGAGCAGTTCTTC.

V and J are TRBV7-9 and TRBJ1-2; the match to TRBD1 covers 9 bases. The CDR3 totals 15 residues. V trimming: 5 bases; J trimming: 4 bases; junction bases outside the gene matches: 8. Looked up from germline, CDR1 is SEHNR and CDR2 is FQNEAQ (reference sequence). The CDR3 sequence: CASSTSDRGIYGYTF. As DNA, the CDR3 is TGTGCCAGCAGCACTAGCGACAGGGGGATCTATGGCTACACCTTC.

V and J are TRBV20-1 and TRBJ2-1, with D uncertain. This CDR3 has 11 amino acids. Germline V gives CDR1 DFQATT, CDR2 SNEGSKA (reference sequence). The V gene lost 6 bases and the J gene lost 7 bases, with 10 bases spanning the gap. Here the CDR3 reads CSAQFFNEQFF. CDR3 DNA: TGCAGTGCCCAGTTCTTTAATGAGCAGTTCTTC.

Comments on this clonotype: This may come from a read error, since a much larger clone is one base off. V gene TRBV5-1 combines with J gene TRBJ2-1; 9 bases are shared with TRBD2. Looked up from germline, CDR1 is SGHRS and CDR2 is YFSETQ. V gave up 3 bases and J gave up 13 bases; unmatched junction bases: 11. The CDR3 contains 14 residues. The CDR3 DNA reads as TGCGCCAGCAGCTCGGGACTAGCTGAAGAGACCCAGTTCTTC. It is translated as CASSSGLAEETQFF.

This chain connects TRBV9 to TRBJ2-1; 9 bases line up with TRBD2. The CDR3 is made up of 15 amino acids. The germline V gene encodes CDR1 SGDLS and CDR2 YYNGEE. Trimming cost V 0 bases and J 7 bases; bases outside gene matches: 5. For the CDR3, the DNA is TGTGCCAGCAGCGTAGGATCTCTAGCGGGGAATGAGCAGTTCTTC. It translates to CASSVGSLAGNEQFF.

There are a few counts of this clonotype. The CDR3 sequence is CASSTTMNTEAFF. DNA for the CDR3: TGTGCCAGCAGTACAACCATGAACACTGAAGCTTTCTTT. V usage is TRBV12-3 or TRBV12-4 and J usage is TRBJ1-1; D is undetermined. Trimming left V 5 bases short and J 0 bases short, with 7 bases between. The CDR3 has 13 amino acids.

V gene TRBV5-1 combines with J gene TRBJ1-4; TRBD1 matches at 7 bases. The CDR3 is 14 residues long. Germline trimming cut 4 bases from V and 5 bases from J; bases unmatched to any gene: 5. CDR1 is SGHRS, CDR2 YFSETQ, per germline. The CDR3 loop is CASSREQGNEKLFF. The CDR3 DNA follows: TGCGCCAGCAGCCGAGAACAGGGGAATGAAAAACTGTTTTTT.

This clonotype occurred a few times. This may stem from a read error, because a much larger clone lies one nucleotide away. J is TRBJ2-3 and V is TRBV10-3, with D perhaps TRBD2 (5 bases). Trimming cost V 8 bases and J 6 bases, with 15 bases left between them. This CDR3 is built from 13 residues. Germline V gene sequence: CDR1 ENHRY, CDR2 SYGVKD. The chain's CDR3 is CAIAAQASDTQYF. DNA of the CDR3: TGTGCCATCGCTGCCCAGGCTAGCGATACGCAGTATTTT.

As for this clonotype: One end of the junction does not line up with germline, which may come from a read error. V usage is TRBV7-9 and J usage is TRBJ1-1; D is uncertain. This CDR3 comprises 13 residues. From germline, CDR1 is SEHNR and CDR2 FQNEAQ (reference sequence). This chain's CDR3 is CASSSQDGTEVFF. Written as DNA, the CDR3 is TGTGCCAGCAGCTCTCAGGACGGCACTGAAGTTTTCTTT.